The 28 T cell receptor beta chains below come from one sample, sequenced in a study of T cells in Graves' hyperthyroidism and ophthalmopathy. Amplified regions were TCR beta CDR3 sequences from RNA transcripts. HTBI primers drove first-round RT-PCR of the TCR CDR3. Using its own MiXCR run on the multiplex PCR reads, TCRdb lists one record per CDR3 protein. The repertoire holds over 500,000 distinct CDR3 sequences, with 46% as singletons. Sequencing input: peripheral blood or thyroid tissue (not recorded which). The receptors were gathered from an adult woman with Graves' disease, either hyperthyroidism or ophthalmopathy (not recorded which).

This clonotype has just a few counts. The rearrangement uses TRBV7-9 and TRBJ1-2; D perhaps matches TRBD1 (5 bases). Germline V gene sequence: CDR1 SEHNR, CDR2 FQNEAQ (reference sequence). V was clipped by 7 bases and J by 0 bases, with 9 bases between them. The CDR3 loop spans 13 amino acids. CDR3 in amino acids: CASTSTANYGYTF. CDR3 in DNA: TGTGCCAGCACCTCGACAGCTAACTATGGCTACACCTTC.

This clonotype was detected ten times or more. This chain joins TRBV2 and TRBJ2-2; 13 bases agree with TRBD2. J lost 4 bases, V lost 5 bases, and 1 base had no gene match. The CDR3 has 15 amino acids. Germline V gives CDR1 SNHLY, CDR2 FYNNEI. The CDR3 here is CASSTSGRATGELFF. The CDR3 coding sequence is TGTGCCAGCAGTACTAGCGGGAGGGCCACCGGGGAGCTGTTTTTT. The whole variable domain, filled in from reference TRBV2 and TRBJ2-2, reads EPEVTQTPSHQVTQMGQEVILRCVPISNHLYFYWYRQILGQKVEFLVSFYNNEISEKSEIFDDQFSVERPDGSNFTLKIRSTKLEDSAMYFCASSTSGRATGELFFGEGSRLTVL.

The count of this clonotype is one. A read error may be the cause here, since a much bigger clone is one base away. The chain links TRBV13 to TRBJ1-5; D is perhaps TRBD1 (5 bases). The CDR3 spans 13 residues. The V gene's germline CDR1 is PRHDT and CDR2 FYEKMQ (reference sequence). V dropped 3 bases and J dropped 7 bases, with 10 bases sitting between them. This CDR3 reads CASSFDGDQPQHF. CDR3 sequence (DNA): TGTGCCAGCAGCTTTGACGGGGACCAGCCCCAGCATTTT. The whole variable domain, filled in from reference TRBV13 and TRBJ1-5, reads AAGVIQSPRHLIKEKRETATLKCYPIPRHDTVYWYQQGPGQDPQFLISFYEKMQSDKGSIPDRFSAQQFSDYHSELNMSSLELGDSALYFCASSFDGDQPQHFGDGTRLSIL.

The chain uses TRBV7-9 and TRBJ2-5; 9 nucleotides agree with TRBD2. CDR1 SEHNR and CDR2 FQNEAQ come from the germline V gene (reference sequence). CDR3 length: 15 residues. V was pared by 4 bases and J by 5 bases, with 8 bases of the junction left unmatched. The CDR3 nucleotides read TGTGCCAGCAGCTCGCAAGACAGCGGGGGGGAGACCCAGTACTTC. This codes for CASSSQDSGGETQYF.

The table lists this clonotype with many counts. The chain combines TRBV5-1 with TRBJ2-7; D might be TRBD2 (5 bases). Trimming left V 0 bases short and J 7 bases short, with 11 bases between. The germline CDR1 and CDR2 sequences are SGHRS and YFSETQ. This CDR3 comprises 13 residues. CDR3 residues: CASSLAAPGEQYF. Here the CDR3 DNA reads TGCGCCAGCAGCTTGGCGGCCCCGGGGGAGCAGTACTTC.

V and J are TRBV12-3 or TRBV12-4 and TRBJ2-7; D gene ambiguous. V was cut by 3 bases and J by 5 bases, with 8 bases left in between. This CDR3 region has 12 residues. The CDR3 DNA sequence: TGTGCCAGCAGTTTTACGTCCCACGAGCAGTACTTC. Amino acid sequence: CASSFTSHEQYF.

The V call is TRBV7-3, the J call TRBJ2-7, with a possible D match to TRBD2 (5 bases). The V end lost 11 bases, the J end lost 4 bases, and 24 bases lay between the germline ends. CDR1 is SGHTA, CDR2 FQGTGA, per germline. This CDR3 has 15 amino acids. The CDR3 here is CAPPGRAPGNYEQYF. CDR3 DNA sequence: TGTGCCCCTCCGGGAAGGGCCCCGGGAAATTACGAGCAGTACTTC.

The V gene is TRBV5-1, the J gene TRBJ1-2, with TRBD1 identical over 10 bases. Germline-derived CDR1 and CDR2 are SGHRS and YFSETQ. The ends lost 3 bases at V and 6 bases at J; junction bases unmatched: 8. This CDR3 region has 15 residues. In DNA form, the CDR3 reads TGCGCCAGCAGCTCCGCCGGGACAGGGGTTGATGGCTACACCTTC. It translates to CASSSAGTGVDGYTF.

This clonotype was recorded many times. The chain recombines TRBV19 with TRBJ2-7, with 7 bases fitting TRBD2. V lost 6 bases to trimming and J lost 5 bases; unmatched junction nucleotides: 10. The CDR3 has 14 residues. Germline V gene sequence: CDR1 LNHDA, CDR2 SQIVND (reference sequence). Here the CDR3 DNA reads TGTGCCAGTAGGTCCCGTCACGCGGGAGACGAGCAGTACTTC. The encoded protein is CASRSRHAGDEQYF.

The CDR3, as DNA: TGTGCCAGCAGTGAATTTACGGGAATGAACACTGAAGCTTTCTTT. Translating gives CASSEFTGMNTEAFF. The V call is TRBV25-1, the J call TRBJ1-1; no clear D gene. V lost 1 base, J lost 0 bases, and 9 bases lay in between. Per germline, CDR1 MGHDK and CDR2 SYGVNS. The CDR3 length is 15 residues.

This clonotype occurred a few times. The genes are TRBV11-2 and TRBJ2-7; the match to TRBD1 covers 7 bases. CDR3 length equals 14 residues. Per the germline V gene, CDR1 is SGHAT and CDR2 is FQNNGV. V was pared by 3 bases and J by 2 bases, with 4 bases of the junction left unmatched. The CDR3 spells CASSFDRAAYEQYF. CDR3 coding DNA: TGTGCCAGCAGCTTTGACAGGGCGGCCTACGAGCAGTACTTC.

A few counts support this clonotype. This may stem from a read error, because a much larger clone lies one nucleotide away. The chain's CDR3 is CASSSWDAPGSGTF. As DNA, the CDR3 is TGTGCCAGCAGCTCCTGGGACGCCCCGGGATCGGGTACCTTC. The genes are TRBV7-9 and TRBJ1-2; tentatively, D is TRBD1 (5 bases). Trimming pared 4 bases from V and 14 bases from J, leaving 23 bases between. There are 14 residues in the CDR3. CDR1 is SEHNR, CDR2 FQNEAQ, per germline (reference sequence).

This clonotype came up many times. The chain is built from TRBV5-4 and TRBJ2-7; D is perhaps TRBD2 (6 bases). The CDR3 is 14 amino acids. Trimming pared 4 bases from V and 5 bases from J, leaving 16 bases between. Per the germline V gene, CDR1 is SGHNT and CDR2 is YYREEE (reference sequence). The CDR3 reads CASSRYGRVDEQYF. In DNA, the CDR3 is TGTGCCAGCAGCAGGTACGGGAGAGTCGACGAGCAGTACTTC.

V and J are TRBV29-1 and TRBJ1-1; 9 bases line up with TRBD1. V was pared by 5 bases and J by 5 bases, with 3 bases of the junction left unmatched. Germline V CDR1 and CDR2: SQVTM, ANQGSEA. The CDR3 length is 12 residues. CDR3 sequence: CSVQGQGTEAFF. CDR3 bases: TGCAGCGTTCAGGGACAGGGTACTGAAGCTTTCTTT.

The genes are TRBV5-5 and TRBJ1-2; TRBD1 is a possible D gene (5 bases). The V gene lost 6 bases and the J gene lost 4 bases, with 10 bases spanning the gap. CDR1 and CDR2 (germline): SGHKS, YYEKEE (reference sequence). The CDR3 contains 12 residues. The CDR3 sequence is CASKPGGYGYTF. The CDR3 DNA follows: TGTGCCAGCAAACCGGGGGGCTATGGCTACACCTTC.

In its sample, this clonotype was seen once. The V call is TRBV24-1, the J call TRBJ2-5; D is perhaps TRBD2 (6 bases). V lost 4 bases to trimming and J lost 0 bases, with 11 bases between them. Germline loops: CDR1 KGHDR, CDR2 SFDVKD. The CDR3 has 15 amino acids. CDR3 in amino acids: CATSDPGLYQETQYF. The CDR3 bases are TGTGCCACCAGTGACCCGGGACTGTACCAAGAGACCCAGTACTTC.

V is TRBV5-6 and J is TRBJ2-2; D tentatively reads TRBD1 or TRBD2 (5 bases each). Trimming removed 1 base at V and 5 bases at J, with 12 bases between. Germline V gene data show CDR1 as SGHDT and CDR2 as YYEEEE. CDR3 length: 15 amino acids. The CDR3 loop is CASSLPGRGTGELFF. Here the CDR3 DNA reads TGTGCCAGCAGCTTGCCGGGACGAGGTACCGGGGAGCTGTTTTTT.

Ten or more counts support this clonotype. This chain joins TRBV5-4 and TRBJ2-7; D remains ambiguous. The CDR3 totals 15 residues. The germline V gene encodes CDR1 SGHNT and CDR2 YYREEE (reference sequence). The V end lost 1 base, the J end lost 4 bases, and 15 bases lay between the germline ends. CDR3 amino acids: CASSLPGGNGYEQYF. The CDR3 nucleotides read TGTGCCAGCAGCTTGCCAGGCGGAAACGGGTACGAGCAGTACTTC.

Many counts were recorded for this clonotype. The chain links TRBV7-9 to TRBJ1-4; D gene uncertain. The CDR3 sequence is 14 residues long. V gave up 5 bases and J gave up 8 bases, with 15 bases separating them. Germline V gene data show CDR1 as SEHNR and CDR2 as FQNEAQ (reference sequence). The CDR3 DNA reads as TGTGCCAGCAGCGAACTGGGAGTGAGAGAAAAACTGTTTTTT. Amino acids: CASSELGVREKLFF.

The rearrangement joins TRBV20-1 to TRBJ2-7, with 9 positions matching TRBD1. J lost 6 bases, V lost 5 bases, and 17 bases had no gene match. Looked up from germline, CDR1 is DFQATT and CDR2 is SNEGSKA (reference sequence). The CDR3 sequence is 16 residues long. The CDR3 region is CSAVTPPGTGSGEQYF. CDR3 nucleotide sequence: TGCAGTGCTGTAACACCGCCCGGGACAGGGAGTGGCGAGCAGTACTTC.

This rearrangement joins TRBV24-1 to TRBJ2-7; D remains unclear. Trimming took off 9 bases at V and 3 bases at J, with 14 bases between the two ends. Germline-derived CDR1 and CDR2 are KGHDR and SFDVKD. The CDR3 sequence is 13 residues long. The CDR3 nucleotides are TGTGCCACCCGATTGGTGGGCCGCTACGAGCAGTACTTC. This gives the protein CATRLVGRYEQYF.

The V and J genes are TRBV24-1 and TRBJ2-7; 8 nucleotides match TRBD1. Trimming cost V 3 bases and J 3 bases; bases outside gene matches: 6. This CDR3 is 15 amino acids long. CDR1 KGHDR and CDR2 SFDVKD come from the germline V gene. Here the CDR3 reads CATSDPRDRNYEQYF. The DNA of the CDR3 is TGTGCCACCAGTGATCCCCGGGACAGGAACTACGAGCAGTACTTC.

This clonotype was found once. A read error may be the cause here, since a much bigger clone is one base away. V usage is TRBV20-1 and J usage is TRBJ1-1; TRBD1 might be the D (6 bases). The CDR3 has 14 residues. The V gene's germline CDR1 is DFQATT and CDR2 SNEGSKA (reference sequence). The CDR3 region has the DNA TGCAGTGCTAGAGCCGAGGGGGGATCCTCTGAAGCTTCCTTT. This encodes CSARAEGGSSEASF.

The chain carries TRBV11-2 and TRBJ2-5; 8 bases are shared with TRBD1. J lost 1 base, V lost 3 bases, and 16 bases had no gene match. CDR1 SGHAT and CDR2 FQNNGV come from the germline V gene. The CDR3 runs 19 residues. CDR3 nucleotide sequence: TGTGCCAGCAGCTTGTTCCCCAAGGGGGACAGGAGGATCCAAGAGACCCAGTACTTC. It yields the protein CASSLFPKGDRRIQETQYF.

This clonotype was seen at least ten times. The CDR3: CATSRDHEVLNSPLHF. DNA for the CDR3: TGTGCCACCAGCAGAGATCACGAGGTACTTAATTCACCCCTCCACTTT. This rearrangement joins TRBV15 to TRBJ1-6; D is unclear. Germline V lookup: CDR1 LNHNV, CDR2 YYDKDF (reference sequence). The CDR3 covers 16 residues. V was clipped by 0 bases and J by 6 bases, with 12 bases between them.

This clonotype was found a few times. The chain carries TRBV28 and TRBJ1-5, with 7 nucleotides matching TRBD1. Looked up from germline, CDR1 is MDHEN and CDR2 is SYDVKM. V was clipped by 7 bases and J by 2 bases; unmatched bases: 5. This CDR3 comprises 14 residues. The CDR3 protein is CASTYTGGNQPQHF. The CDR3 nucleotides read TGTGCCAGCACTTATACAGGGGGCAATCAGCCCCAGCATTTT.

This clonotype was detected only a few times. The V and J genes are TRBV15 and TRBJ2-5; the D gene could be TRBD1 or TRBD2 (5 bases each). Looked up from germline, CDR1 is LNHNV and CDR2 is YYDKDF (reference sequence). The V end was cut by 5 bases, the J end by 7 bases, with 14 bases between. This CDR3 spans 13 amino acids. The CDR3 coding sequence is TGTGCCACCAGCCCCGACAGAGAGGGGACCCAGTACTTC. Translating it yields CATSPDREGTQYF.

The chain recombines TRBV20-1 with TRBJ2-5; perhaps TRBD2 as D (5 bases). The CDR3 runs 13 residues. Trimming left V 4 bases short and J 4 bases short, with 13 bases between. The V gene's germline CDR1 is DFQATT and CDR2 SNEGSKA (reference sequence). The CDR3 nucleotides are TGCAGTGCTACCTTACGACGGGGAGAGACCCAGTACTTC. Its protein product is CSATLRRGETQYF.